This T cell receptor beta chain was captured by sequencing in a study of blood T cell repertoires in COVID-19. Study-wide context: T cells, B-cell-depleted T cells, or PBMCs supplied cDNA or gDNA.

The CDR3 is 13 residues long. The germline gives CDR1 KGHSH, CDR2 LQKENI. V shed 6 bases and J 0 bases; nucleotides not matched to a gene: 1. This clone was detected a few times. Methods used by the authors: The authors estimated nucleated cell counts from reference gene primer amplification. Repertoires were generated with immunoSEQ multiplex PCR, while TCRdb's copy carries only in-frame clones and drops some. V and J calls and clone size come straight from that table; D and trimming were deduced from the DNA. The profile shows about 150,000 clones, about four fifths of them singletons. Sequencing was performed on peripheral blood. V usage is TRBV18 and J usage is TRBJ1-1; 7 bases map to TRBD1. This sequence was found in a man in his 70s who had recovered from COVID-19. The CDR3 region is CASSTGLNTEAFF. The CDR3 nucleotides are TGTGCCAGCTCGACAGGGCTGAACACTGAAGCTTTCTTT.